The 5 T cell receptor beta chains reported below all come from one sample, sequenced in a study of T cell responses to AZD1222 COVID-19 vaccine. Libraries were prepared by immunoSEQ multiplex PCR; TCRdb keeps only in-frame clonotypes and omits some of them. The sample shows under 200,000 clones, around 92% of them seen only once. Material: peripheral blood, obtained on day 0 of MenACWY control vaccination. These TCRs come from an adult in good health.

The chain links TRBV9 to TRBJ2-3, with no clear D. There are 13 residues in the CDR3. V was trimmed by 6 bases and J by 2 bases, leaving 10 bases between them. Per germline, CDR1 SGDLS and CDR2 YYNGEE. CDR3 region: CASNAAATDTQYF. In DNA, the CDR3 is TGTGCCAGCAATGCGGCGGCCACAGATACGCAGTATTTT.

The chain employs TRBV7-9 and TRBJ2-6, with D unresolved. With 2 bases removed from V and 4 bases from J, the gap between germline ends came to 9 bases. From germline, CDR1 is SEHNR and CDR2 FQNEAQ (reference sequence). This CDR3 is 15 amino acids long. The CDR3 loop reads CASSLSESGANVLTF. CDR3 DNA sequence: TGTGCCAGCAGCTTATCCGAATCGGGGGCCAACGTCCTGACTTTC.

The chain carries TRBV2 and TRBJ1-2; the match to TRBD1 covers 7 bases. The CDR3 runs to 13 residues. The J segment lost 2 bases and the V segment lost 4 bases, leaving 1 base of the junction unmatched. Looked up from germline, CDR1 is SNHLY and CDR2 is FYNNEI. The DNA of the CDR3 is TGTGCCAGCAGTGGGGGACAGAACTATGGCTACACCTTC. Amino acids: CASSGGQNYGYTF.

The J gene is TRBJ2-3, the V gene TRBV7-2, with TRBD2 identical over 8 bases. V dropped 1 base and J dropped 1; count of bases not matched to a gene: 1. The CDR3 contains 15 residues. Germline lookup yields CDR1 SGHTA and CDR2 FQGNSA. The CDR3 DNA sequence: TGTGCCAGCAGCTTAGGGCGGGAGGGCACAGATACGCAGTATTTT. Translated: CASSLGREGTDTQYF.

The count of this clone is one. V gene TRBV7-3 combines with J gene TRBJ2-2, with 8 bases identical to TRBD2. V was clipped by 4 bases and J by 6 bases; unmatched bases: 4. The CDR3 covers 14 residues. Germline V CDR1 and CDR2: SGHTA, FQGTGA. DNA for the CDR3: TGTGCCAGCAGCTCCGGCGGGGGGCCCGGGGAGCTGTTTTTT. This translates into CASSSGGGPGELFF.